The 13 T cell receptor beta chains given below trace back to one sample, sequenced in a study of OX40 agonist ivuxolimab in advanced cancers. The assay was immunoSEQ multiplex PCR, and TCRdb's table has in-frame clones only and misses some. This sample has 24,000 or so clones, with 75% to 90% found just once. The sample was CD4+ or CD8+ T cells sorted from blood, taken in a trial of the OX40 agonist ivuxolimab. These receptors came from an adult with an advanced solid tumor such as melanoma, head and neck, liver or kidney cancer.

This clone has only one observation. The chain joins TRBV5-1 to TRBJ2-7; 10 bases are a match to TRBD2. Looked up from germline, CDR1 is SGHRS and CDR2 is YFSETQ. Trimming removed 0 bases from V and 7 bases from J; junction bases left unmatched: 4. CDR3 length equals 14 residues. This CDR3 reads CASSLVAGGMEQYF. CDR3 DNA: TGCGCCAGCAGCTTGGTAGCGGGAGGTATGGAGCAGTACTTC.

This chain connects TRBV5-6 to TRBJ1-5; tentative D call: TRBD1 (6 bases). Looked up from germline, CDR1 is SGHDT and CDR2 is YYEEEE. V lost 3 bases and J 6 bases, leaving 10 bases between the germline ends. This CDR3 region has 13 residues. DNA of the CDR3: TGTGCCAGCAGCTCGAGGGGGGTTCAGCCCCAGCATTTT. Translation: CASSSRGVQPQHF. The full variable domain, its missing parts supplied by reference TRBV5-6 and TRBJ1-5, is DAGVTQSPTHLIKTRGQQVTLRCSPKSGHDTVSWYQQALGQGPQFIFQYYEEEERQRGNFPDRFSGHQFPNYSSELNVNALLLGDSALYLCASSSRGVQPQHFGDGTRLSIL.

The V call is TRBV6-6, the J call TRBJ2-2; the D is unclear. Germline V gene sequence: CDR1 MNHNY, CDR2 SVGAGI (reference sequence). CDR3 size: 13 residues. V was cut by 2 bases and J by 7 bases, with 8 bases left in between. The CDR3 DNA is TGTGCCAGCAGTTACCTTATGGGCGGGGAGCTGTTTTTT. This translates into CASSYLMGGELFF.

The chain's CDR3 is CASSARGKETQYF. The DNA for the CDR3 is TGTGCCAGCAGCGCAAGAGGGAAAGAGACCCAGTACTTC. This chain uses TRBV9 with TRBJ2-5; a weak D match, TRBD2 (5 bases). The CDR3 runs to 13 residues. Looked up from germline, CDR1 is SGDLS and CDR2 is YYNGEE. Trimming cost V 3 bases and J 3 bases, with 9 bases left between them.

The J gene is TRBJ1-2, the V gene TRBV27; D not resolved. CDR1 is MNHEY and CDR2 is SMNVEV in the germline V gene (reference sequence). CDR3 length equals 13 residues. The V end was cut by 4 bases, the J end by 4 bases, with 10 bases between. CDR3 DNA: TGTGCCAGCAGTTCCTCCGGCGGCTATGGCTACACCTTC. This sequence encodes CASSSSGGYGYTF.

This clone is a singleton in its sample. This chain links TRBV4-1 with TRBJ2-7, with 9 bases that match TRBD1. The CDR3 is 15 amino acids. Trimming cost V 1 base and J 5 bases; bases outside gene matches: 6. Germline V CDR1 and CDR2: MGHRA, YSYEKL. CDR3 nucleotide sequence: TGCGCCAGCAGCCAAGTTGGGACAGGGTTCCACGAGCAGTACTTC. It is translated as CASSQVGTGFHEQYF.

The J gene is TRBJ2-1, the V gene TRBV27, with D perhaps TRBD1 (5 bases). CDR3 size: 15 residues. The V gene's germline CDR1 is MNHEY and CDR2 SMNVEV (reference sequence). Trimming pared 4 bases from V and 0 bases from J, leaving 10 bases between. The CDR3 is CASSSQDSSYNEQFF. The CDR3 coding sequence is TGTGCCAGCAGTTCACAGGATAGCTCCTACAATGAGCAGTTCTTC.

This chain uses TRBV6-1 with TRBJ1-1; D is undetermined. V shed 4 bases and J shed 0 bases, with 12 bases lying between them. The germline V gene has CDR1 MNHNS and CDR2 SASEGT. The CDR3 extends over 15 amino acids. For the CDR3, the DNA is TGTGCCAGCAGTGTAGGCAGACTGATGAACACTGAAGCTTTCTTT. It translates to CASSVGRLMNTEAFF.

The chain recombines TRBV15 with TRBJ1-2; possibly TRBD1 for D (6 bases). V lost 3 bases and J lost 4, with 15 bases in between. The germline V gene has CDR1 LNHNV and CDR2 YYDKDF (reference sequence). The CDR3 length is 15 residues. The DNA of the CDR3 is TGTGCCACCAGCAGGACACAGGGTGGCCCCTATGGCTACACCTTC. This encodes CATSRTQGGPYGYTF.

The rearrangement uses TRBV27 and TRBJ2-3; D is ambiguous. Germline lookup yields CDR1 MNHEY and CDR2 SMNVEV (reference sequence). This CDR3 spans 15 amino acids. Trimming removed 1 base at V and 0 bases at J, with 8 bases between. The CDR3 loop is CASSLFRISTDTQYF. Here the CDR3 DNA reads TGTGCCAGCAGTTTATTCCGAATTAGCACAGATACGCAGTATTTT.

The rearrangement joins TRBV5-4 to TRBJ2-3, with a tentative D call TRBD1 (5 bases). The germline V gene has CDR1 SGHNT and CDR2 YYREEE (reference sequence). The ends were cut back, 1 base at V and 4 bases at J, with 13 bases in the middle. The CDR3 is 15 residues long. CDR3: CASSLRAGIADTQYF. The CDR3 DNA reads TGTGCCAGCAGCTTGCGGGCAGGGATCGCAGATACGCAGTATTTT.

J is TRBJ2-6 and V is TRBV19; TRBD2 matches at 9 bases. V shed 5 bases and J 0 bases; nucleotides not matched to a gene: 8. CDR1 LNHDA and CDR2 SQIVND come from the germline V gene (reference sequence). There are 18 residues in the CDR3. CDR3 loop: CASSSLAGVLSGANVLTF. CDR3 in DNA: TGTGCCAGTAGTTCCTTAGCGGGAGTTCTCTCTGGGGCCAACGTCCTGACTTTC.

V and J are TRBV5-6 and TRBJ1-1; 9 bases fit TRBD1. The length of the CDR3 is 14 residues. Trimming took 4 bases from V and 2 from J; bases not matched to a gene: 3. The V gene's germline CDR1 is SGHDT and CDR2 YYEEEE. The CDR3 nucleotides read TGTGCCAGCAGCGGGACAGGGTTTAACACTGAAGCTTTCTTT. Translating gives CASSGTGFNTEAFF.